There are many counts of the clone carrying this TCR beta chain. Its target is not known. As previously described, bulk TCR libraries were made using listed TCR primers. TCRdb ran MiXCR on the PCR reads and lists one entry per CDR3 protein. In the table there are about 640,000 distinct CDR3 sequences, just under 20% of which are singletons. The entry originates in a study of molecular identifiers for immune sequencing clone quantification. Whole-study findings and limits: Over 97% of effector molecules, yet under 1% of naive-cell molecules, were held by clones above 20 RNA copies.

The material sequenced was naive CD8+ T cells from blood, with Jurkat cell RNA spiked in. Noted subset: FACS-sorted CD8+CD4-CCR7+CD45RA+ naive T cells. The source of this sequence is a human donor in good health. Some libraries in this study had Jurkat cell RNA spiked in.

Written as DNA, the CDR3 is TGTGCCAGCAGCCCGGGACAGGGGCGTCACACAGATACGCAGTATTTT. It encodes CASSPGQGRHTDTQYF. The rearrangement uses TRBV11-2 and TRBJ2-3, with 10 bases fitting TRBD1. The trim removed 5 bases at V and 2 bases at J, leaving 7 bases unmatched. This CDR3 is 16 amino acids long. Per germline, CDR1 SGHAT and CDR2 FQNNGV.